The source of this T cell receptor beta chain is a study of OX40 agonist ivuxolimab in advanced cancers. Generated by immunoSEQ multiplex PCR, the TCRdb table keeps only in-frame clones and is missing some. The sample lists over 75,000 clones, around 94% occurring once. V gave up 3 bases and J gave up 8 bases, with 13 bases separating them. The CDR3 length is 13 residues. Germline CDR1 WNHNN, CDR2 SYGVQD (reference sequence). This specimen was CD4+ or CD8+ T cells sorted from blood, taken in a trial of the OX40 agonist ivuxolimab. The rearrangement joins TRBV10-1 to TRBJ1-2; the D gene is possibly TRBD1 (5 bases). The clonotype comes from an adult with an advanced solid tumor such as melanoma, head and neck, liver or kidney cancer. Here the CDR3 reads CASSEGEQDGYTF. CDR3 coding DNA: TGCGCCAGCAGTGAAGGGGAGCAGGACGGCTACACCTTC.